The TCR beta chain under discussion was sequenced for a study of blood T cells in healthy people across ages. Background on the study: Using template switching, researchers captured about one barcoded beta molecule for each two T cells.

Each sample yielded at least 5.5 micrograms of PBMC total RNA. Next came a second PCR, run for about 7 to 12 cycles, which used a sample-barcoded 5' primer along with a J-beta primer mix. CDR3-containing paired-end reads numbering at least 2.5 million came from each sample. One entry per CDR3 protein, called by TCRdb with MiXCR from the 5' RACE reads. The top ten clones hold under 5% of a sample with 1.5 million or so distinct CDR3 sequences, approximately 43% of them seen once. General study findings and limits: Older age went with lower TCR beta diversity per million T cells, in a roughly linear way.

Germline-derived CDR1 and CDR2 are MGHRA and YSYEKL. V was cut by 4 bases and J by 7 bases, with 17 bases left in between. The CDR3 is 16 amino acids. Remarks on this clonotype: Antigen specificity is unknown.

The sequencing sample was made of blood. This receptor was taken from a woman aged 18-29 years in good health. The V gene is TRBV4-1, the J gene TRBJ1-6; D is ambiguous. The chain's CDR3 is CASSLNRGVGNSPLHF. The CDR3 DNA sequence: TGCGCCAGCAGCCTAAATCGTGGTGTAGGGAATTCACCCCTCCACTTT.